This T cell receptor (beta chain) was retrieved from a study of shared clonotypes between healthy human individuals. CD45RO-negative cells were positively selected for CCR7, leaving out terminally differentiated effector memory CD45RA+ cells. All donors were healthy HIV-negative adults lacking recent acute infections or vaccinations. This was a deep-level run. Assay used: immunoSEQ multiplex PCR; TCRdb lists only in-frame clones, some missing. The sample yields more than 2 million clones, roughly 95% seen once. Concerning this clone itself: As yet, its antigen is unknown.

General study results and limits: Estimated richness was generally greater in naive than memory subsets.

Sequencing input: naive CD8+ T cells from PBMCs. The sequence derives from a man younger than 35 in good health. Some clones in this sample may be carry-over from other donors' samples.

CDR3 in amino acids: CASSEVGGWEKLFF. The CDR3 DNA is TGCGCCAGCAGCGAAGTGGGGGGTTGGGAAAAACTGTTTTTT. The V gene is TRBV5-1, the J gene TRBJ1-4; D perhaps matches TRBD1 (5 bases). Germline assignment: CDR1 SGHRS and CDR2 YFSETQ. The CDR3 totals 14 residues. The V gene lost 4 bases and the J gene lost 8 bases, with 15 bases spanning the gap.